Listed below are T cell receptor beta chains from one sample, sequenced in a study of cytomegalovirus exposure and HLA in healthy donors. Measured with immunoSEQ multiplex PCR; TCRdb has only the in-frame clones, and not every one. The table includes about 210,000 clones, 82% detected once. The sample comprised PBMCs. These receptors were collected from a man aged 40-55 years in good health and CMV-seropositive. Both conserved end residues are part of each CDR3.

V gene	J gene	CDR3 protein
TRBV9	TRBJ1-2	CASSEGAGTPYGYTF
TRBV2	TRBJ1-2	CASSPPGQTGYTF
TRBV5-1	TRBJ2-5	CASSWSGGETQYF
TRBV4-2	TRBJ1-4	CASSQDGTRAEKLFF
TRBV6-5	TRBJ2-5	CASSWDIQETQYF
TRBV27	TRBJ2-3	CASSSAGQSTDTQYF
TRBV6-5	TRBJ1-1	CASSYDISTEAFF
TRBV7-9	TRBJ1-1	CASNFPGGQNKAFF
TRBV7-9	TRBJ2-2	CASSSPGDTGELFF
TRBV11-3	TRBJ2-3	CASSLDLMGDPYTQYF
TRBV6-5	TRBJ2-1	CAARPRQSYNEQFF
TRBV7-9	TRBJ1-5	CASSGGQGGSVAQHF
TRBV30	TRBJ2-1	CAWMRLAEAEQFF
TRBV19	TRBJ1-2	CTTTPEWFYGYTF
TRBV7-6	TRBJ2-5	CASSMLAGTSQETQYF
TRBV6-1	TRBJ1-1	CASSEEGARIWYTEAFF
TRBV29-1	TRBJ2-3	CSGLAGVPLGTQYF
TRBV5-1	TRBJ2-1	CASSWDSTNEQFF
TRBV6-5	TRBJ2-1	CASRQGPRDEQFF
TRBV10-3	TRBJ1-1	CAISDEVTNTEAFF
TRBV7-2	TRBJ1-5	CASSASPDQPQHF
TRBV7-9	TRBJ1-2	CASSTGFNYGYTF
TRBV18	TRBJ1-3	CASSQLPGQGFGNTIYF
TRBV5-1	TRBJ2-2	CASGLAGVGTGELFF
TRBV5-4	TRBJ2-2	CASSSPRGLGTGELFF
TRBV18	TRBJ2-3	CASSHREGNTDTQYF
TRBV27	TRBJ1-2	CASSLSGQLLYGYTF
TRBV2	TRBJ1-1	CASYTGWNEAFF
TRBV28	TRBJ2-3	CASSLGGGATDTQYF
TRBV11-3	TRBJ1-1	CASSSTENTEAFF
TRBV9	TRBJ2-7	CASSGDTSSYEQYF
TRBV4-2	TRBJ2-5	CASSLHAASGQETQYF
TRBV27	TRBJ2-5	CASSLTSPQETQYF
TRBV29-1	TRBJ2-2	CSVEDTSRFTGELFF
TRBV5-4	TRBJ1-2	CASSSQVGQPLYGYTF
TRBV2	TRBJ2-3	CASSVGGFLTDTQYF
TRBV18	TRBJ1-1	CASSPYRGLNTEAFF
TRBV5-1	TRBJ2-2	CASSLGTGSGGELFF
TRBV29-1	TRBJ1-1	CSARQGNTEAFF
TRBV28	TRBJ1-2	CASSTIRTGGSGYTF
TRBV15	TRBJ1-1	CATSRPDSAVNTEAFF
TRBV9	TRBJ2-1	CASSSFSGSSYNEQFF
TRBV7-9	TRBJ2-3	CASSPTGVRGDTQYF
TRBV2	TRBJ1-1	CASSERRTGNTEAFF
TRBV2	TRBJ2-5	CASSVGGQETQYF
TRBV6-6	TRBJ2-5	CASSYAPGWVETQYF